This T cell receptor beta chain was recovered during a study of cytomegalovirus exposure and HLA in healthy donors. For this clone: Antigen specificity is unknown.

Whole-study results and caveats: CMV serostatus was the sole immune exposure data available. Some V segments (TRBV6-2 and TRBV6-3 among them) were excluded as indistinguishable. When analyzed later, the rates of TCR association showed variation by HLA locus, with DRB1 the most and HLA-C the fewest.

The trim removed 0 bases at V and 5 bases at J, leaving 7 bases unmatched. In germline, CDR1 is SGHNT, CDR2 YYREEE (reference sequence). This CDR3 is 15 amino acids long. PCR amplification relied on 60 Vbeta primers (plus 13 Jbeta primers). This table comes from immunoSEQ multiplex PCR, and its TCRdb copy is limited to in-frame clones, with some not included. The sample has roughly 140,000 clones; 78% are singletons. Sequenced material: PBMCs. The receptor's source is a female donor in good health and CMV-seronegative. J is TRBJ2-5 and V is TRBV5-4; 7 nucleotides agree with TRBD2. The DNA of the CDR3 is TGTGCCAGCAGCTTGGTGGCTAGCGGTGGGGAGACCCAGTACTTC. This translates into CASSLVASGGETQYF. Supplemented by reference TRBV5-4 and TRBJ2-5, the full variable domain reads ETGVTQSPTHLIKTRGQQVTLRCSSQSGHNTVSWYQQALGQGPQFIFQYYREEENGRGNFPPRFSGLQFPNYSSELNVNALELDDSALYLCASSLVASGGETQYFGPGTRLLVL.